This T cell receptor (beta chain) came from a study of blood T cell repertoires in COVID-19. On the study more broadly: Researchers got acute and convalescent COVID-19 samples from the United States, Italy and Spain.

The table came from immunoSEQ multiplex PCR; TCRdb's copy has only in-frame clones and leaves some out. This table has under 450,000 clones, roughly 84% appearing once. Before being deemed recovered, Cohort 3 donors had two negative PCRs, clearance, or symptom resolution. The sequenced material came from PBMCs or T cells enriched from blood (not recorded which). The receptor was isolated from a woman aged 30 to 39 who had recovered from COVID-19.

CDR3 residues: CASSYPGQSTYEQYF. CDR3 coding DNA: TGTGCCAGTAGCTATCCGGGACAGAGCACCTACGAGCAGTACTTC. This chain uses TRBV19 with TRBJ2-7, with 7 bases fitting TRBD1. The CDR3 spans 15 residues. V shed 6 bases and J 2 bases; nucleotides not matched to a gene: 10. In germline, CDR1 is LNHDA, CDR2 SQIVND (reference sequence).